The clone carrying this T cell receptor (beta chain) was observed once. The data were obtained in a study of blood T cell repertoires in COVID-19. Study as a whole: Sites in the United States, Italy and Spain provided acute and convalescent COVID-19 samples. In each case, the material was cDNA or gDNA derived from T cells, B-cell-depleted T cells, or PBMCs.

Germline CDR1 and CDR2: SQVTM and ANQGSEA. The CDR3 extends over 12 amino acids. Authors' methods: By means of reference gene primer amplification, nucleated cell counts were estimated. The assay was immunoSEQ multiplex PCR, and TCRdb's table has in-frame clones only and misses some. That table gives V, J and clone size, and the DNA gave D and trimming. Of under 100,000 clones listed, 80% to 90% were seen once; the top ten hold under 9.5%. The sample comprised peripheral blood. This sequence was found in a man aged 45-60 years with acute or convalescent COVID-19. This chain connects TRBV29-1 to TRBJ2-3, with TRBD2 matching over 7 bases. CDR3 region: CSGGVQADTQYF. In nucleotides, the CDR3 is TGCAGTGGGGGGGTACAGGCAGATACGCAGTATTTT.